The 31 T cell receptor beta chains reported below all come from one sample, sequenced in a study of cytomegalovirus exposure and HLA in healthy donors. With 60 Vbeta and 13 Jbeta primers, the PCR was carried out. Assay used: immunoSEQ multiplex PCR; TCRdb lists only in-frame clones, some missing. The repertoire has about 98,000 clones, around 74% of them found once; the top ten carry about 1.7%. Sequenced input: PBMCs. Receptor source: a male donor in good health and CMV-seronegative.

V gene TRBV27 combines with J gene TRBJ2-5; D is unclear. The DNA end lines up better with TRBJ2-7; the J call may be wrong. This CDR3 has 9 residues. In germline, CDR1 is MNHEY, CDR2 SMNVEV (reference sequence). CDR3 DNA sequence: TGTGCCAGCCTCTACGAGCAGTACTTC. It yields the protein CASLYEQYF.

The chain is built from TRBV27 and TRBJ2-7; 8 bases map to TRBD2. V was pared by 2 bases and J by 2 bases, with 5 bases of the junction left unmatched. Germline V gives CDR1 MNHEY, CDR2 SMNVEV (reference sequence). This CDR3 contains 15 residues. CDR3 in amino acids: CASSLTFGRAYEQYF. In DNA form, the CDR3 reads TGTGCCAGCAGTTTAACGTTCGGGAGGGCCTACGAGCAGTACTTC.

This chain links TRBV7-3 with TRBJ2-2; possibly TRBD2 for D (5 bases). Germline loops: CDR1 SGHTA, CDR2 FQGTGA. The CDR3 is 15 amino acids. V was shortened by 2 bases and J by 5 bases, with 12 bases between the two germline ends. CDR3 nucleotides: TGTGCCAGCAGCTTAGCGGGTCCGGGAACCGGGGAGCTGTTTTTT. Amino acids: CASSLAGPGTGELFF.

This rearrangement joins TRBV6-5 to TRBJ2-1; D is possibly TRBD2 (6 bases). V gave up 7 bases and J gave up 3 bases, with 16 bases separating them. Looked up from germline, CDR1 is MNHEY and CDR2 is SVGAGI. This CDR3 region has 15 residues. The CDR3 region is CASTEGSGYYNEQFF. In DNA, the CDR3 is TGTGCCAGCACCGAAGGTAGCGGCTACTACAATGAGCAGTTCTTC.

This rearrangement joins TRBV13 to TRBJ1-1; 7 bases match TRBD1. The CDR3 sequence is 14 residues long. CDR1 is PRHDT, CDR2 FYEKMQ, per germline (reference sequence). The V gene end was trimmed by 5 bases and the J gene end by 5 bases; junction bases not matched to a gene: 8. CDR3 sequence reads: CASSATGIGTEAFF. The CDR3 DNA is TGTGCCAGCAGCGCGACAGGGATTGGGACTGAAGCTTTCTTT.

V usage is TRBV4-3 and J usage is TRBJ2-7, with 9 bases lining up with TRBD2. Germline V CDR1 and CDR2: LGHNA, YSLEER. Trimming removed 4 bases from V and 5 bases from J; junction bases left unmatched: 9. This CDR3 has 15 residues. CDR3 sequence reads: CASSLQTSGLDEQYF. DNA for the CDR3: TGCGCCAGCAGCCTTCAGACTAGCGGATTAGACGAGCAGTACTTC.

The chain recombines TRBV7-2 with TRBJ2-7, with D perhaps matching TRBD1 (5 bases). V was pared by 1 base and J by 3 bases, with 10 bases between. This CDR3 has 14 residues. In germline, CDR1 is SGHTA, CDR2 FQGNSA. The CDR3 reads CASSLVREFYEQYF. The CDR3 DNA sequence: TGTGCCAGCAGCTTAGTCAGGGAATTCTACGAGCAGTACTTC.

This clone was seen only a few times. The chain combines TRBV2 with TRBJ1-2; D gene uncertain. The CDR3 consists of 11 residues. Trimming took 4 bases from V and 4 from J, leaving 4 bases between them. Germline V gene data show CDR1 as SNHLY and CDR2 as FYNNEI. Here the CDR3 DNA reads TGTGCCAGCAGTGGGGCCTATGGCTACACCTTC. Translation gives CASSGAYGYTF.

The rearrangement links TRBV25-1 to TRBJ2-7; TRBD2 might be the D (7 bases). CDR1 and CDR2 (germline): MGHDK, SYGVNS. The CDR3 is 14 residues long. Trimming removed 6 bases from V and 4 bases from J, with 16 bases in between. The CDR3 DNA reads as TGTGCCAGCAGGGAGGCCGGGGGGCCTTACGAGCAGTACTTC. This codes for CASREAGGPYEQYF.

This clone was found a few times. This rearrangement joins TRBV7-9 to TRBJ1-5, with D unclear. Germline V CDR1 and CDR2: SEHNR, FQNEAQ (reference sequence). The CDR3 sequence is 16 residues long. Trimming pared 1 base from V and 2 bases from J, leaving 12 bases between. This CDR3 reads CASSLVRGQGNQPQHF. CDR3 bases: TGTGCCAGCAGCTTAGTTCGGGGTCAGGGCAATCAGCCCCAGCATTTT.

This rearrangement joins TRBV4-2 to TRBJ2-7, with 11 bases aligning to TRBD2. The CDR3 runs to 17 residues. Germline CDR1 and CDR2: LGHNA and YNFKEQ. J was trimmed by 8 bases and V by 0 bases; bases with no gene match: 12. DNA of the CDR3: TGTGCCAGCAGCCAAGACCAACCGGGACTAGCGGATCGGCAGCAGTACTTC. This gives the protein CASSQDQPGLADRQQYF.

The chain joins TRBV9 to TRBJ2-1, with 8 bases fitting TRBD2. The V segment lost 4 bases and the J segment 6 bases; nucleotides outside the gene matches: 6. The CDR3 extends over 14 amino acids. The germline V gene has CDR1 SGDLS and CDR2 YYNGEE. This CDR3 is CASSSGSMGNEQFF. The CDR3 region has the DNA TGTGCCAGCAGCAGCGGGAGTATGGGCAATGAGCAGTTCTTC.

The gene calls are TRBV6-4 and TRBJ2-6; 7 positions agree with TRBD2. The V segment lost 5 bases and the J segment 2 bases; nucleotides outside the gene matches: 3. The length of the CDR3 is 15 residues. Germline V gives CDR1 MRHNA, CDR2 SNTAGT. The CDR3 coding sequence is TGTGCCAGCAGTCCGGGGGGTACTGGGGCCAACGTCCTGACTTTC. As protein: CASSPGGTGANVLTF.

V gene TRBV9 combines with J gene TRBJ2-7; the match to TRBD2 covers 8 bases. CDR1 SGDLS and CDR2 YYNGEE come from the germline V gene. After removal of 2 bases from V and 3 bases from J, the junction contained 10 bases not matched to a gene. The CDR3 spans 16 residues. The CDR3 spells CASSVPAQAGVYEQYF. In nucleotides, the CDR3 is TGTGCCAGCAGCGTTCCCGCTCAAGCGGGGGTCTACGAGCAGTACTTC.

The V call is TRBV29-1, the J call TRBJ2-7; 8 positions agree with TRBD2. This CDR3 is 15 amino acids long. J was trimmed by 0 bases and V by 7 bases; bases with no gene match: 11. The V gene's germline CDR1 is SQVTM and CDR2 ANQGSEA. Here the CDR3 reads CSARGLAGFSYEQYF. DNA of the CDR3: TGCAGCGCAAGGGGCCTAGCGGGCTTCTCCTACGAGCAGTACTTC.

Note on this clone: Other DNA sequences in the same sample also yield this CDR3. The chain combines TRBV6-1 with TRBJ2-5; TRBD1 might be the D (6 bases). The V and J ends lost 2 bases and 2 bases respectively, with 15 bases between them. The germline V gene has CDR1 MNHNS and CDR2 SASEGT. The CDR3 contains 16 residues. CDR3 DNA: TGTGCCAGCAGTGAACTGCAGGGGCTGGGACAAGAGACCCAGTACTTC. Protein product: CASSELQGLGQETQYF.

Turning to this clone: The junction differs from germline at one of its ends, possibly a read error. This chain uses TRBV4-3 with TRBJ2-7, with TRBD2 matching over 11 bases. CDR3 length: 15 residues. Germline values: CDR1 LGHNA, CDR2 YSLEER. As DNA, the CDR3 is TGCGCCAACAGCCAGCGGGCTAGCGGGAGGTACGAGCAGTACTTC. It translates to CANSQRASGRYEQYF.

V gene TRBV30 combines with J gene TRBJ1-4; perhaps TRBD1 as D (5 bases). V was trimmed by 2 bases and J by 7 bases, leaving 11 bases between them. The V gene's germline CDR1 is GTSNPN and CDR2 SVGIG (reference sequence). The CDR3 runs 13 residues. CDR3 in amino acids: CAWSMGGAEKLFF. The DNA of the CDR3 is TGTGCCTGGAGTATGGGGGGAGCTGAAAAACTGTTTTTT.

CDR3 sequence (DNA): TGCGCCAGCAGTGAGTCCAGGACAGGGGATGGTGGCTACACCTTC. This encodes CASSESRTGDGGYTF. This rearrangement joins TRBV10-1 to TRBJ1-2; 9 bases align to TRBD1. Looked up from germline, CDR1 is WNHNN and CDR2 is SYGVQD (reference sequence). The V gene end was trimmed by 0 bases and the J gene end by 7 bases; junction bases not matched to a gene: 6. The CDR3 runs 15 residues.

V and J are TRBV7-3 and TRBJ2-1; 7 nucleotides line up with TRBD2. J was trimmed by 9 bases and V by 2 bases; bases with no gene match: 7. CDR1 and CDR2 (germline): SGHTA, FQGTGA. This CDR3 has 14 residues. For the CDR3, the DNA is TGTGCCAGCAGCTTATATTCATCGGGAGGTGAGCAGTTCTTC. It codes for CASSLYSSGGEQFF.

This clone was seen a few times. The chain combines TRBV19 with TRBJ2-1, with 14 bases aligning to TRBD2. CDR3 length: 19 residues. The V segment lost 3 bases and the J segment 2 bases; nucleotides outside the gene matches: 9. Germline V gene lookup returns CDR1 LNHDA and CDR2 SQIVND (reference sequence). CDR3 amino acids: CASSMAGTSGSRPYNEQFF. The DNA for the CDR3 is TGTGCCAGTAGTATGGCAGGGACTAGCGGGAGCAGGCCCTACAATGAGCAGTTCTTC.

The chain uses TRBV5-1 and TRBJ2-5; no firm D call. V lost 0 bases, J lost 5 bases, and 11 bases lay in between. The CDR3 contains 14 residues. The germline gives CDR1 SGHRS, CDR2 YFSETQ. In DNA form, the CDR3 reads TGCGCCAGCAGCTTGGCGGCGGCTGGGGAGACCCAGTACTTC. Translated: CASSLAAAGETQYF.

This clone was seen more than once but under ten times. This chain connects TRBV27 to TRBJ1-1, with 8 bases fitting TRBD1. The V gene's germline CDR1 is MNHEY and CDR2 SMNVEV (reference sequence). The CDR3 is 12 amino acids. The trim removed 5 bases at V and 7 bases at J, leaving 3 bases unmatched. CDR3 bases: TGTGCCAGCAGTCCAGGACAGGGTGAAGCTTTCTTT. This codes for CASSPGQGEAFF.

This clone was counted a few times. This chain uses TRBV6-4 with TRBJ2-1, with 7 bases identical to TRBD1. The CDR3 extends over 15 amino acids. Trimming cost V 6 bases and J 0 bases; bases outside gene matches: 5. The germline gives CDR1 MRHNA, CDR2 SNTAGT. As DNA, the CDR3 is TGTGCCAGCAGCAGGGACAGAAGCTCCTACAATGAGCAGTTCTTC. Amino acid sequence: CASSRDRSSYNEQFF.

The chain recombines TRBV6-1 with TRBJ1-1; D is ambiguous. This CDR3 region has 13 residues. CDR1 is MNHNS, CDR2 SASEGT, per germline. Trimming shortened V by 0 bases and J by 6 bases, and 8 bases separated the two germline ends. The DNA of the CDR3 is TGTGCCAGCAGTGAAGCTAGGACTTCTGAAGCTTTCTTT. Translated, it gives CASSEARTSEAFF.

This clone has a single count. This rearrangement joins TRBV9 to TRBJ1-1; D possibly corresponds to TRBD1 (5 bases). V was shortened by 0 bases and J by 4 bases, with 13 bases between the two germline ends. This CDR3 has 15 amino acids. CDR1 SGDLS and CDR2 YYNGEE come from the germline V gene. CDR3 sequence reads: CASSVGPGLGTEAFF. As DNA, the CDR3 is TGTGCCAGCAGCGTAGGCCCAGGGCTGGGCACTGAAGCTTTCTTT.

CDR3 DNA sequence: TGTGCCAGCAGTTTATGGGGGGGGCCCAACGAGCAGTACTTC. As protein: CASSLWGGPNEQYF. The chain is built from TRBV28 and TRBJ2-7, with D possibly TRBD2 on 7 matching bases. Germline V CDR1 and CDR2: MDHEN, SYDVKM. This CDR3 has 14 amino acids. Trimming shortened V by 0 bases and J by 5 bases, and 11 bases separated the two germline ends. The whole variable domain, filled in from reference TRBV28 and TRBJ2-7, reads DVKVTQSSRYLVKRTGEKVFLECVQDMDHENMFWYRQDPGLGLRLIYFSYDVKMKEKGDIPEGYSVSREKKERFSLILESASTNQTSMYLCASSLWGGPNEQYFGPGTRLTVT.

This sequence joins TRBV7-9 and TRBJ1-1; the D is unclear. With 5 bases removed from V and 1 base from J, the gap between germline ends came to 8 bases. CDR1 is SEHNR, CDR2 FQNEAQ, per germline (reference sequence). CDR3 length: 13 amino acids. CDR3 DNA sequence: TGTGCCAGCAGCCCCCTAAGGAACACTGAAGCTTTCTTT. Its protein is CASSPLRNTEAFF.

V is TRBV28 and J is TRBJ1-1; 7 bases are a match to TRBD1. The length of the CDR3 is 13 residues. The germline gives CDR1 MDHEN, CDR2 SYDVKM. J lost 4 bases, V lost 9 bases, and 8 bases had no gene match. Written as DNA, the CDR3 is TGTGCCAGTTTACAGGGGACGGTCACTGAAGCTTTCTTT. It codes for CASLQGTVTEAFF.

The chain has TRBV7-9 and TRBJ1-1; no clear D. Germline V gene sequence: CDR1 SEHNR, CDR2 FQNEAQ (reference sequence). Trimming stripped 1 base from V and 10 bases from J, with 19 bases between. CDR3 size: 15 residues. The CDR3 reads CASSLVGSGGRGAFF. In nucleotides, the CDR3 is TGTGCCAGCAGCTTAGTAGGTTCCGGAGGTCGAGGAGCTTTCTTT. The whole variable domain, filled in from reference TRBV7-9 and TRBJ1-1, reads DTGVSQNPRHKITKRGQNVTFRCDPISEHNRLYWYRQTLGQGPEFLTYFQNEAQLEKSRLLSDRFSAERPKGSFSTLEIQRTEQGDSAMYLCASSLVGSGGRGAFFGQGTRLTVV.

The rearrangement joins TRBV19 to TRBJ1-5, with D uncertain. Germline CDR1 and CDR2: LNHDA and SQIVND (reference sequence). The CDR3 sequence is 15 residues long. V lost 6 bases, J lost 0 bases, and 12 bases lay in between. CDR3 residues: CASRSVLYSNQPQHF. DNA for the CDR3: TGTGCCAGTAGGAGCGTACTTTATAGCAATCAGCCCCAGCATTTT. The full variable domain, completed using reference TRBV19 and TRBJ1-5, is DGGITQSPKYLFRKEGQNVTLSCEQNLNHDAMYWYRQDPGQGLRLIYYSQIVNDFQKGDIAEGYSVSREKKESFPLTVTSAQKNPTAFYLCASRSVLYSNQPQHFGDGTRLSIL.